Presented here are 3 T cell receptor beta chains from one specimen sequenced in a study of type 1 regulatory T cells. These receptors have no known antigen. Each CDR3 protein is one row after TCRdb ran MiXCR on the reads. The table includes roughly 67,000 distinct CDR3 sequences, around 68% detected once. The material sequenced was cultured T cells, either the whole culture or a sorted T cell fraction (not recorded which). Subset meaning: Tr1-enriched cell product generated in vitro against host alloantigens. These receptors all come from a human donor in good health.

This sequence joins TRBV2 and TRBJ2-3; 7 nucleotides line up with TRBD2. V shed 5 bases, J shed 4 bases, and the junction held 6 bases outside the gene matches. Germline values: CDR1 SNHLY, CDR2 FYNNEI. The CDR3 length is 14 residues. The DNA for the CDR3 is TGTGCCAGCAGTTCAACTAGCGCCGCAGATACGCAGTATTTT. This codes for CASSSTSAADTQYF.

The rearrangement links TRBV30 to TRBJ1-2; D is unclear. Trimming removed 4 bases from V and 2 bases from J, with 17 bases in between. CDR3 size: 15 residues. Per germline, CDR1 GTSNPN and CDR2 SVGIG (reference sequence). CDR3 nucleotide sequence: TGTGCCTGGAAGCCCCTGGACCGGGAGAACTATGGCTACACCTTC. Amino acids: CAWKPLDRENYGYTF.

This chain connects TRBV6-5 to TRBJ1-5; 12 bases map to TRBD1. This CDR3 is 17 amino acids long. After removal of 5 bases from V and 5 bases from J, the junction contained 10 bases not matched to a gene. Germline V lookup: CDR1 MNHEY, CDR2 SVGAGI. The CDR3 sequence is CASSTSPGTGGYQPQHF. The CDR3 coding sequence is TGTGCCAGCAGTACTTCACCCGGGACAGGGGGCTATCAGCCCCAGCATTTT.